Listed here is a single TCR beta chain. Its antigen is not yet known. Base qualities are not at hand, and no much larger clone is one base apart. V sheds 8 bases and J sheds 12 bases, leaving 14 bases between their ends. From a lookup of the germline V gene (reference sequence), CDR1 and CDR2 are SEHNR and FQNEAQ. The CDR3 spans 11 residues, from the cysteine through the phenylalanine. The entry retains the CDR3 DNA only, 33 bases that are in frame from base 1. The entry originates in a study of cytomegalovirus exposure and HLA in healthy donors (dated by TCRdb to about 2017). Background on the whole study: According to a later analysis, one platform produced both the 110 or so validation repertoires and the 666 repertoires of the first cohort. The aim of the study was to test whether cataloging public T cell receptors could identify signatures of past pathogen exposure. Along with the approximately 650-subject first cohort, a separate validation cohort of more than 90 different subjects was used. To predict cytomegalovirus infection status, the study combined high-throughput TCR immunosequencing, statistical association of individual TCRs with disease status, and machine learning.

Receptors were amplified or captured by the immunoSEQ multiplex PCR assay. Per the authors' processing: A statistical classification framework was developed to diagnose cytomegalovirus status using the catalog of TCR beta chain sequences. In TCRdb, the immuneACCESS table is reduced to in-frame sequences with V and J assigned. These tables do not hold every clone; where another copy was compared, an unresolved V gene accounts for under half, and the others remain unexplained. From that table come the V and J calls and clone size; the DNA was used to work out D and trimming. A total of 65,000 to 95,000 clones appear in this sample, approximately 95% of them only once. 3% to 3.5% of the sample belongs to the ten largest clones. General study outcomes and caveats: The authors suggested that the approach could potentially be generalized to other disease states and immunological phenotypes. A later analysis had no HLA typing for the validation cohort, so co-occurrence there was scored across all 110 or so repertoires. In a later analysis, TCRs clustered in the first cohort were found to also tend to co-occur in the 130 or so validation repertoires, with approximately 95% of cluster scores above 0. The classifier was reported to diagnose cytomegalovirus status with high specificity and sensitivity in both the original cohort and the validation cohort. In vitro tests confirmed that a few of the cytomegalovirus-associated TCR beta chains recognize cytomegalovirus antigens. Most TCR sequences were observed very rarely across donors, whereas some public TCRs were present in many individuals. A total of fewer than 200 TCR beta chains were listed by the study as associated with cytomegalovirus.

The donors were included in the validation cohort of roughly 130 subjects, a group kept apart from the approximately 700-subject first cohort. Material: PBMCs. The chain employs TRBV7-9 and TRBJ2-1, and the D gene may be TRBD1, 8 bases matching. This clonotype was obtained from a man younger than 35 in good health and CMV-seronegative. The nucleotides are TGTGCCAGCTCGGGGGGACAGGTGCAGTTCTTC. Its translation is CASSGGQVQFF.